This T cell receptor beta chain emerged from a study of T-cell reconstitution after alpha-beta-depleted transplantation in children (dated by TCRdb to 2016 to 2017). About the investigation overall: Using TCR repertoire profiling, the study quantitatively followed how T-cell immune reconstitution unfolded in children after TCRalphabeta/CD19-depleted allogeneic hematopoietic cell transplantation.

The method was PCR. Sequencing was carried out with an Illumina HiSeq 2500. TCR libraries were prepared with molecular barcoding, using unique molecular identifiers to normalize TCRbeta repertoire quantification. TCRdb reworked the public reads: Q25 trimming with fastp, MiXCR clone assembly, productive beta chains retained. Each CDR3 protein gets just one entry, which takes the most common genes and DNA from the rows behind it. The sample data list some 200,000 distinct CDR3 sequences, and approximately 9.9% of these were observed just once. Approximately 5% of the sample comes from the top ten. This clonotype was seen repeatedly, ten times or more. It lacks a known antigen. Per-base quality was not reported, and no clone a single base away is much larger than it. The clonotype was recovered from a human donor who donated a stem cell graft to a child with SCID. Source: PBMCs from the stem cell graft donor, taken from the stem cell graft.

DNA sequence: TGTGCCAGCAGCTTACCGAGTCACGACCAGGCCCAAGAGACCCAGTACTTC. Translated, this gives CASSLPSHDQAQETQYF. The chain links TRBV7-9 with TRBJ2-5, with the D gene not clear enough to name. The CDR3 numbers 17 residues from cysteine through phenylalanine. The sequence is cut down to CDR3 DNA, 51 bases in frame from base 1. Reading the germline V gene (reference sequence) gives CDR1 SEHNR and CDR2 FQNEAQ. Trimming takes 2 bases from V and 1 base from J, and the germline ends sit 17 bases apart.